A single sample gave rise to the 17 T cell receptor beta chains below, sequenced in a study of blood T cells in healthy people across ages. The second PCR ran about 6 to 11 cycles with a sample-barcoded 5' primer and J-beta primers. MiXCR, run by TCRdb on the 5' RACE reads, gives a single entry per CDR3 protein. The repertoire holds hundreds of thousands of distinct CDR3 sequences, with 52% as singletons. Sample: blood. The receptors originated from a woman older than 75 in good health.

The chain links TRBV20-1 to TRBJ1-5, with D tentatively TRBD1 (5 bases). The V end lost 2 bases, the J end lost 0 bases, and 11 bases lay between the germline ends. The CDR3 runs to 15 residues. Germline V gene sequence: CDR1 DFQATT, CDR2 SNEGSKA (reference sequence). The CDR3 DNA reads TGCAGTGCTAGAAGCGGGACGGCTAGCAATCAGCCCCAGCATTTT. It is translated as CSARSGTASNQPQHF.

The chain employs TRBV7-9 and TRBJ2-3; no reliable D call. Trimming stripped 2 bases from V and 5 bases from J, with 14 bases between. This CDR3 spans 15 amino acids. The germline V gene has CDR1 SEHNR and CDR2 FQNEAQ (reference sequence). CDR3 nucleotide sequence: TGTGCCAGCAGCTTATTAGCAACTGCGGTAGATACGCAGTATTTT. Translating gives CASSLLATAVDTQYF.

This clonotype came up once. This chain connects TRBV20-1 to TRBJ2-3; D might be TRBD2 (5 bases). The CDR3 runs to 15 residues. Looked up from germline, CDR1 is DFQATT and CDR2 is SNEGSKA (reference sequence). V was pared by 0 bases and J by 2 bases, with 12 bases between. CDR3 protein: CSARERAPNTDTQYF. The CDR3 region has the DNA TGCAGTGCTAGAGAGAGGGCCCCGAACACAGATACGCAGTATTTT.

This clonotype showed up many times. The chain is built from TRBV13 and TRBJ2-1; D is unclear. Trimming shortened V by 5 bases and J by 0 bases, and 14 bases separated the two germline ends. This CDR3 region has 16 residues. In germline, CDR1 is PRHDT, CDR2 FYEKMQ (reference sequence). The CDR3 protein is CASSGTWSSSYNEQFF. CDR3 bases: TGTGCCAGCAGCGGTACCTGGTCGAGCTCCTACAATGAGCAGTTCTTC.

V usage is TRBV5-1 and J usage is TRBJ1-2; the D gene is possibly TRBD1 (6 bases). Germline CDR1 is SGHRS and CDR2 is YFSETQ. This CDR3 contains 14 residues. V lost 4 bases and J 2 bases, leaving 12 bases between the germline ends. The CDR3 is CASSPKQGNYGYTF. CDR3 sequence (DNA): TGCGCCAGCAGCCCAAAACAGGGAAACTATGGCTACACCTTC.

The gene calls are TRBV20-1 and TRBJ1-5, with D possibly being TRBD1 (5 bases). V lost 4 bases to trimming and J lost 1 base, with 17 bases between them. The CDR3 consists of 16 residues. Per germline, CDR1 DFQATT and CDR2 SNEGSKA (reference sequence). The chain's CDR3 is CSAMIPAAGSNQPQHF. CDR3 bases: TGCAGTGCTATGATCCCGGCGGCAGGGAGCAATCAGCCCCAGCATTTT.

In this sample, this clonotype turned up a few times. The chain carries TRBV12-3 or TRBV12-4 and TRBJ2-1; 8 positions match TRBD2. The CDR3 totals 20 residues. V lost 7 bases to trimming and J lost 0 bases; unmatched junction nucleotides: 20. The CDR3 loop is CASKSYQLGGGTSSYNEQFF. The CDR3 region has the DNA TGTGCCAGCAAATCCTACCAACTAGGGGGAGGGACTAGCTCCTACAATGAGCAGTTCTTC.

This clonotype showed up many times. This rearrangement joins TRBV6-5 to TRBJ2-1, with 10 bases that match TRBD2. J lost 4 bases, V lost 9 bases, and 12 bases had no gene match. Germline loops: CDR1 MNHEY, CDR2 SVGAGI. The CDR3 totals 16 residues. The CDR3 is CASTTRASGRYNEQFF. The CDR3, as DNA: TGTGCCAGTACCACGAGGGCTAGCGGGAGATACAATGAGCAGTTCTTC.

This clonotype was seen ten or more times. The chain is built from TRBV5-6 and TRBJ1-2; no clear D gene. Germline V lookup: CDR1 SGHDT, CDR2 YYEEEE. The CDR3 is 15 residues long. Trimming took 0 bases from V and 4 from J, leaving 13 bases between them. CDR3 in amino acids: CASSLVPDVSYGYTF. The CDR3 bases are TGTGCCAGCAGCTTGGTTCCGGACGTGAGCTATGGCTACACCTTC.

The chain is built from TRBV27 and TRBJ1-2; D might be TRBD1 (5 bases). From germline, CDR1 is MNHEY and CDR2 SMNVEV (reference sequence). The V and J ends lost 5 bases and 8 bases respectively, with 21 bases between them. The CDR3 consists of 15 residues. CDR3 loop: CASSPNRDVPWGYTF. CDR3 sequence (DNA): TGTGCCAGCAGTCCGAACCGGGACGTTCCTTGGGGCTACACCTTC.

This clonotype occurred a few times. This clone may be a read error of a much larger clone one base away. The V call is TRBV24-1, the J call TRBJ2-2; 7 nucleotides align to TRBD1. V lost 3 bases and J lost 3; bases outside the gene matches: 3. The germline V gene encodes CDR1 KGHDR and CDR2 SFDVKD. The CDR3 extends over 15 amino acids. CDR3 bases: TGTGCCACCAGTGATGATGACAGGGACACCGGGGAGCTGTTTTTT. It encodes CATSDDDRDTGELFF.

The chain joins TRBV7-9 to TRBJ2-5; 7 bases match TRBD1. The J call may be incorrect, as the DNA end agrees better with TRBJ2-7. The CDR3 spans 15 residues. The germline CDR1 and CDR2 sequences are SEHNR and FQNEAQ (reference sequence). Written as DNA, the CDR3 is TGTGCCAGCAGCTTAGCAGGGGGCGATTACTACGAGCAGTACTTC. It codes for CASSLAGGDYYEQYF.

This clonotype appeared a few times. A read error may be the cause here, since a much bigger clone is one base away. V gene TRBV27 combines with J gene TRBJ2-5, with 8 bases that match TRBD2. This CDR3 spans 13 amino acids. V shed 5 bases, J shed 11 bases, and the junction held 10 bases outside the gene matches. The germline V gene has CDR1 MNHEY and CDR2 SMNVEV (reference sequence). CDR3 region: CASSATSAGEQYF. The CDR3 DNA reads TGTGCCAGCAGTGCGACTAGCGCCGGTGAGCAGTACTTC.

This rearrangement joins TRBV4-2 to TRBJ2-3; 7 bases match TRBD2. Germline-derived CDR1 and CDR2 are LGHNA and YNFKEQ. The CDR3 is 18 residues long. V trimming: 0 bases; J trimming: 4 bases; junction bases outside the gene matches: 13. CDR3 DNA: TGTGCCAGCAGCCAAGATAGTCTGGGAGCGGGGCGCGCAGATACGCAGTATTTT. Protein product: CASSQDSLGAGRADTQYF.

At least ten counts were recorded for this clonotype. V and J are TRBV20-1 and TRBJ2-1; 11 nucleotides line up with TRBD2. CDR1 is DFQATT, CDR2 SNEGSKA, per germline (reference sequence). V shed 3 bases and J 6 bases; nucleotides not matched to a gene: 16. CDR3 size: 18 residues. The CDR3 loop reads CSARELAGVLLRGNEQFF. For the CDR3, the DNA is TGCAGTGCTAGGGAACTAGCGGGGGTACTCCTTCGGGGCAATGAGCAGTTCTTC.

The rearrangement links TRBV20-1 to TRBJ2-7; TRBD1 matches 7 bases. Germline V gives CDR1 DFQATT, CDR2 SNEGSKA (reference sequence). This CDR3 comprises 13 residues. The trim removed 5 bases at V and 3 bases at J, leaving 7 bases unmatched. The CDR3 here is CSALATGNYEQYF. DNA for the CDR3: TGCAGTGCTCTGGCGACAGGGAACTACGAGCAGTACTTC.

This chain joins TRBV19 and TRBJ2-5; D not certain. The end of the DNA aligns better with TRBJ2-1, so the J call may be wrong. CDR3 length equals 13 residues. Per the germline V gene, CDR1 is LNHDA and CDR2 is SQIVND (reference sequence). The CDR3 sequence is CASSIDAEETQFF. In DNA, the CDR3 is TGTGCCAGTAGTATAGATGCAGAAGAGACCCAGTTCTTC.